These T cell receptor beta chains were read from a single sample in a study of blood T cell repertoires in COVID-19. Profiling relied on immunoSEQ multiplex PCR, and the TCRdb table lists in-frame clones only, not all of them. The sample gives roughly 250,000 clones, about four fifths of which show up once; 4.4% is in the top ten. Sequenced input: peripheral blood. The receptors were sampled from a middle-aged man with active or convalescent COVID-19. The CDR3 runs from the conserved cysteine through the conserved F or W.

j_gene: TRBJ2-6; v_gene: TRBV5-4; CDR3aa: CASSLGVGGGRSGANVLTF
j_gene: TRBJ1-1; v_gene: TRBV5-4; CDR3aa: CASSMGPGQDLNTEAFF
j_gene: TRBJ2-3; v_gene: TRBV5-1; CDR3aa: CASSLEAGGSTDTQYF
j_gene: TRBJ2-4; v_gene: TRBV7-8; CDR3aa: CASSKDRPGLGAKNIQYF
j_gene: TRBJ2-7; v_gene: TRBV4-1; CDR3aa: CASSQPVSSSSYEQYF
j_gene: TRBJ1-2; v_gene: TRBV7-9; CDR3aa: CASSFGRTGGWGNYGYTF
j_gene: TRBJ1-5; v_gene: TRBV6-2/TRBV6-3; CDR3aa: CASSSDRDGAQHF
j_gene: TRBJ2-7; v_gene: TRBV7-9; CDR3aa: CASSLALAGGPSEQYF
j_gene: TRBJ1-1; v_gene: TRBV6-2/TRBV6-3; CDR3aa: CASSYDGGFGAFF
j_gene: TRBJ1-4; v_gene: TRBV28; CDR3aa: CAGRQGNEKLFF
j_gene: TRBJ2-7; v_gene: TRBV5-1; CDR3aa: CASSLVSGPLAGGYEQYF
j_gene: TRBJ1-4; v_gene: TRBV14; CDR3aa: CASSQGTVNEKLFF
j_gene: TRBJ1-1; v_gene: TRBV15; CDR3aa: CATSRALNTEAFF
j_gene: TRBJ1-6; v_gene: TRBV5-4; CDR3aa: CASSAGGYSPLHF
j_gene: TRBJ2-2; v_gene: TRBV29-1; CDR3aa: CSVQGLSTGELFF
j_gene: TRBJ1-1; v_gene: TRBV3-1/TRBV3-2; CDR3aa: CASSLPGTEAFF
j_gene: TRBJ2-2; v_gene: TRBV5-4; CDR3aa: CASSLGTLNTGELFF
j_gene: TRBJ2-7; v_gene: TRBV12-3/TRBV12-4; CDR3aa: CASSFGGPYEQYF
j_gene: TRBJ2-3; v_gene: TRBV5-4; CDR3aa: CASRQGSTDTQYF
j_gene: TRBJ2-2; v_gene: TRBV5-1; CDR3aa: CASSLGQGHAGELFF
j_gene: TRBJ2-4; v_gene: TRBV6-5; CDR3aa: CASSYSAGQGDIQYF
j_gene: TRBJ2-1; v_gene: TRBV14; CDR3aa: CASSPLGGGVYNEQFF
j_gene: TRBJ1-5; v_gene: TRBV7-9; CDR3aa: CASSQGAGQPQHF
j_gene: TRBJ2-5; v_gene: TRBV15; CDR3aa: CATRGELAGEETQYF
j_gene: TRBJ1-2; v_gene: TRBV7-8; CDR3aa: CASSLASAGERGYTF
j_gene: TRBJ2-7; v_gene: TRBV5-6; CDR3aa: CASTPGLGGFYEQYF
j_gene: TRBJ2-3; v_gene: TRBV7-3; CDR3aa: CASSLTGSPTDTQYF
j_gene: TRBJ1-5; v_gene: TRBV9; CDR3aa: CASSEGYGVTEPQHF
j_gene: TRBJ1-2; v_gene: TRBV27; CDR3aa: CASSLSGTGYGYTF
j_gene: TRBJ1-6; v_gene: TRBV9; CDR3aa: CASSLDSYNSPLHF
j_gene: TRBJ2-3; v_gene: TRBV7-6; CDR3aa: CASSSTTGYTQYF
j_gene: TRBJ2-5; v_gene: TRBV15; CDR3aa: CATSRGDSQETQYF
j_gene: TRBJ2-3; v_gene: TRBV5-4; CDR3aa: CASSLEPSTDTQYF
j_gene: TRBJ2-7; v_gene: TRBV6-6; CDR3aa: CASSYSRGRTYEQYF
j_gene: TRBJ2-1; v_gene: TRBV27; CDR3aa: CASSLSRGGVSSYNEQFF
j_gene: TRBJ1-5; v_gene: TRBV30; CDR3aa: CAWSPSRGGYQPQHF
j_gene: TRBJ2-5; v_gene: TRBV7-6; CDR3aa: CASSSGTGWGQETQYF
j_gene: TRBJ2-7; v_gene: TRBV7-9; CDR3aa: CASSPQGRHSYEQYF
j_gene: TRBJ2-7; v_gene: TRBV4-2; CDR3aa: CASSQELAGAHYEQYF
j_gene: TRBJ1-1; v_gene: TRBV2; CDR3aa: CASSRDRRVNTEAFF
j_gene: TRBJ2-3; v_gene: TRBV6-4; CDR3aa: CASSEGGGTDTQYF
j_gene: TRBJ1-5; v_gene: TRBV4-1; CDR3aa: CASSQDRGQPQHF
j_gene: TRBJ2-1; v_gene: TRBV7-8; CDR3aa: CASGLAYNEQFF
j_gene: TRBJ2-7; v_gene: TRBV6-2/TRBV6-3; CDR3aa: CASSYAGESYEQYF
j_gene: TRBJ1-2; v_gene: TRBV5-4; CDR3aa: CAIQGASGYTF
j_gene: TRBJ1-5; v_gene: TRBV6-6; CDR3aa: CASITGDSNQPQHF
j_gene: TRBJ1-1; v_gene: TRBV28; CDR3aa: CASSFGQGNTEAFF
j_gene: TRBJ1-1; v_gene: TRBV30; CDR3aa: CAWSRFSVETEAFF
j_gene: TRBJ1-1; v_gene: TRBV6-5; CDR3aa: CASSYKGENTEAFF
j_gene: TRBJ2-1; v_gene: TRBV9; CDR3aa: CASSVEPFSYNEQFF